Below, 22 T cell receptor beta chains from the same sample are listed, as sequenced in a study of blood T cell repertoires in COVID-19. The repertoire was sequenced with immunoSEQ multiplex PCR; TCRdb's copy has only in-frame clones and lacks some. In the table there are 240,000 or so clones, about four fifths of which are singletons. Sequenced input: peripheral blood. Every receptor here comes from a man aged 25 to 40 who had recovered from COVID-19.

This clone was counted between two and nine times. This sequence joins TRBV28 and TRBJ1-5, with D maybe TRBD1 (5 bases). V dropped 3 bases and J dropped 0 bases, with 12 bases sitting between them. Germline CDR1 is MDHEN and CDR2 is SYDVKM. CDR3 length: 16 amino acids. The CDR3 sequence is CASSLDMRYSNQPQHF. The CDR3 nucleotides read TGTGCCAGCAGTTTGGACATGAGATATAGCAATCAGCCCCAGCATTTT.

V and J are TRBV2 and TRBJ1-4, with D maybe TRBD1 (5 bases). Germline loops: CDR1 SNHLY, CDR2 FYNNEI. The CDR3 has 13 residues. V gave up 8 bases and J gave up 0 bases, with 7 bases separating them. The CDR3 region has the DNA TGTGCCAGCGGCAGGGCAACTAATGAAAAACTGTTTTTT. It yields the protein CASGRATNEKLFF.

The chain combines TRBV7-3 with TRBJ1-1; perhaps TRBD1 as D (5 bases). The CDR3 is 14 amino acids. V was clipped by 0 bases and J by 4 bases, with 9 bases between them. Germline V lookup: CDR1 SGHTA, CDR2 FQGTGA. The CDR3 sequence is CASSLTGGFTEAFF. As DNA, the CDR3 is TGTGCCAGCAGCTTAACGGGGGGGTTCACTGAAGCTTTCTTT.

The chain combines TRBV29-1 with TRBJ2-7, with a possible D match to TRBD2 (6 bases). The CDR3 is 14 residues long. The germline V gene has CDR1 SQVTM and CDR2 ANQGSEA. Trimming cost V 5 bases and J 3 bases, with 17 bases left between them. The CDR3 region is CSVTSSGGGYEQYF. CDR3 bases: TGCAGCGTTACATCTTCTGGGGGAGGCTACGAGCAGTACTTC.

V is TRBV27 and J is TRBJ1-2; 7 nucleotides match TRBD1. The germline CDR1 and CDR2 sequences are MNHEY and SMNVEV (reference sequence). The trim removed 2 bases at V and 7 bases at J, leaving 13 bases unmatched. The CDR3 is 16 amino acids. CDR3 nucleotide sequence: TGTGCCAGCAGTTTAATGGGGACAGTCAGTTTGCGTGGCTACACCTTC. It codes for CASSLMGTVSLRGYTF.

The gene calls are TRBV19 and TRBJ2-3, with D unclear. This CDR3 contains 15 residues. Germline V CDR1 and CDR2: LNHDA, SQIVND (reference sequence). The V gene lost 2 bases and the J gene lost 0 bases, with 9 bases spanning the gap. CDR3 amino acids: CASSIYDTSTDTQYF. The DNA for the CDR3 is TGTGCCAGTAGTATATACGACACAAGCACAGATACGCAGTATTTT.

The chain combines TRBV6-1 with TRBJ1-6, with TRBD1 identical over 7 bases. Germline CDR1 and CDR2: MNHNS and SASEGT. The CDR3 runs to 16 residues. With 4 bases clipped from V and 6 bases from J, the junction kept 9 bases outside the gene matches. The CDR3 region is CASSVRKGGPNSPLHF. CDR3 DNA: TGTGCCAGCAGTGTAAGGAAAGGGGGCCCTAATTCACCCCTCCACTTT.

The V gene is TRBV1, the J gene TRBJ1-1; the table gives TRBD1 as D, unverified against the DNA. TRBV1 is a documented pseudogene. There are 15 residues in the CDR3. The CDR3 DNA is TGCACCAGCAGCCAAGGACAGGGGGTTGGGACTGAAGCTTTCTTT. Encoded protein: CTSSQGQGVGTEAFF.

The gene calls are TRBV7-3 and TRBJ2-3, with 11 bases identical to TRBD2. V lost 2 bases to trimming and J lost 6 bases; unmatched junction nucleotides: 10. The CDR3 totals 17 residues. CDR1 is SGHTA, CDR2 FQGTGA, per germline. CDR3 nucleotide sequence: TGTGCCAGCAGCTTAGGTCGGCTAGCGGGGGGCTCTGATACGCAGTATTTT. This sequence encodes CASSLGRLAGGSDTQYF.

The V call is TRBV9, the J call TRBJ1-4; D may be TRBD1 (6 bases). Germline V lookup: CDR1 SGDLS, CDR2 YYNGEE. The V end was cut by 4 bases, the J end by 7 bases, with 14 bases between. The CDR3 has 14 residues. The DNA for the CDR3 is TGTGCCAGCAGCCAAGGGACACGGGTTGAAAAACTGTTTTTT. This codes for CASSQGTRVEKLFF.

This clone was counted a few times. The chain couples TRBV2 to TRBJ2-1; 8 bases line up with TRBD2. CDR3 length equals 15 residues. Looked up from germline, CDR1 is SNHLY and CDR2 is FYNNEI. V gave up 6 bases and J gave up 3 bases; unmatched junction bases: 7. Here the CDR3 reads CASRGRGGLYNEQFF. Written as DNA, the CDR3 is TGTGCCAGCAGGGGCCGGGGGGGTCTCTACAATGAGCAGTTCTTC. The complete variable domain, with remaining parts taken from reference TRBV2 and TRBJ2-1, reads EPEVTQTPSHQVTQMGQEVILRCVPISNHLYFYWYRQILGQKVEFLVSFYNNEISEKSEIFDDQFSVERPDGSNFTLKIRSTKLEDSAMYFCASRGRGGLYNEQFFGPGTRLTVL.

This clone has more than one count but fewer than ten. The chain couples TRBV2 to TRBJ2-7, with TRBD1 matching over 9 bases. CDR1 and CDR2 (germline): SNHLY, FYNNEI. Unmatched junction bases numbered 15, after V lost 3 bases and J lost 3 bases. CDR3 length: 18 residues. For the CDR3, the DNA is TGTGCCAGCAGTGATAGGGGGGAAGGGACAGGGAGTTACTACGAGCAGTACGTC. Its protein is CASSDRGEGTGSYYEQYV.

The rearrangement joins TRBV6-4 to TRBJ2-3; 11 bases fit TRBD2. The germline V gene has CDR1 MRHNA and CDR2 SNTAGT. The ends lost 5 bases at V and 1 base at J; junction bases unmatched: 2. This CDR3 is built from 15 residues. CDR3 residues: CASSQTSGGTDTQYF. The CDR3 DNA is TGTGCCAGCAGTCAGACTAGCGGGGGCACAGATACGCAGTATTTT.

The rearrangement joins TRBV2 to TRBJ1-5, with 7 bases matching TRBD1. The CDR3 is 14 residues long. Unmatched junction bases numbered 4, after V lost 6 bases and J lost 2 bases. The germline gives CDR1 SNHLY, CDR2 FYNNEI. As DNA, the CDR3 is TGTGCCAGCAGGGTTACAGGGGGCAATCAGCCCCAGCATTTT. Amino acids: CASRVTGGNQPQHF.

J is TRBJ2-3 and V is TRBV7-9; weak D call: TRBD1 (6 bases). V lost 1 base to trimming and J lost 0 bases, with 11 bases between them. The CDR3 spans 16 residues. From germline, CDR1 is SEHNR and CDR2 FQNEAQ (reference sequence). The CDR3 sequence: CASSLVPDSSTDTQYF. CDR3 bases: TGTGCCAGCAGCTTAGTGCCGGACAGTAGCACAGATACGCAGTATTTT.

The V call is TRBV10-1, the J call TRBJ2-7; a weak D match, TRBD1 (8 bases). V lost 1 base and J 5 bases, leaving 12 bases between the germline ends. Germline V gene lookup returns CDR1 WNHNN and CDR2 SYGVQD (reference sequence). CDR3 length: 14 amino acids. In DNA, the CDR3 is TGCGCCAGCAGTGAGTGGACAGGGAGGGACGAGCAGTACTTC. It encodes CASSEWTGRDEQYF.

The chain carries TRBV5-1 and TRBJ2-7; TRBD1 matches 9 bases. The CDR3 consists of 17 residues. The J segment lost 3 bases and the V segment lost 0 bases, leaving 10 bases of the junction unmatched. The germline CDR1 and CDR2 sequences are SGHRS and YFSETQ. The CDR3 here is CASSLAPAGQGIYEQYF. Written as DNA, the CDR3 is TGCGCCAGCAGCTTGGCACCGGCCGGACAGGGGATCTACGAGCAGTACTTC.

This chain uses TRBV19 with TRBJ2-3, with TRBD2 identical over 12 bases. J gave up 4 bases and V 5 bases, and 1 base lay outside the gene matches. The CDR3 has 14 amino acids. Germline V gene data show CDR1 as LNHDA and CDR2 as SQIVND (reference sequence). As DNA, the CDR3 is TGTGCCAGTAGTTCTAGCGGGGGGGCAGATACGCAGTATTTT. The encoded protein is CASSSSGGADTQYF.

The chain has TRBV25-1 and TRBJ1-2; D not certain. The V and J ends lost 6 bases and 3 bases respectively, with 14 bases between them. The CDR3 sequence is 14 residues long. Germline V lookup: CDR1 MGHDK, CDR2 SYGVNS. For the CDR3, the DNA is TGTGCCAGCAGCCGGGTGGACGGGGACTATGGCTACACCTTC. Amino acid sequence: CASSRVDGDYGYTF.

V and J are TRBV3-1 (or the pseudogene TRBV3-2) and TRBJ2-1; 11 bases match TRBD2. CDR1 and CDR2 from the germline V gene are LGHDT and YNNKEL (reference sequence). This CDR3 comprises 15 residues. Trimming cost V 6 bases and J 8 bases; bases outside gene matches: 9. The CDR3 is CASSLAGGPVDEQFF. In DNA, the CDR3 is TGTGCCAGCAGTCTAGCGGGGGGCCCCGTTGATGAGCAGTTCTTC.

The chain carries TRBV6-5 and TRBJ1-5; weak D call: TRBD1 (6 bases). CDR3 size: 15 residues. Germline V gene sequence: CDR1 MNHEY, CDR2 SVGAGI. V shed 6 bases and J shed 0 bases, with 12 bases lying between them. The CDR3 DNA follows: TGTGCCAGCAGCGATCAGGGGAATAGCAATCAGCCCCAGCATTTT. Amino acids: CASSDQGNSNQPQHF.

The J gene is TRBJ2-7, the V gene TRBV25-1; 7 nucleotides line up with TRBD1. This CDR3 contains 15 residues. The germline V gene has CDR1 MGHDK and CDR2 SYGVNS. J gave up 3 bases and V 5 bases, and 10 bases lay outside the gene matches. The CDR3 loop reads CASSPHDRAFYEQYF. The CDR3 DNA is TGTGCCAGCAGTCCCCATGACAGGGCATTCTACGAGCAGTACTTC.